Following are 16 T cell receptor beta chains from one sample sequenced in a study of blood T cell repertoires in COVID-19. Clones were read by immunoSEQ multiplex PCR, and TCRdb kept only the in-frame ones, dropping some. This sample has 19,000 or so clones; 82% occur once, and the top ten carry around 5.6%. Sequenced: peripheral blood. The receptors were gathered from a human donor in a cohort sampled during active COVID-19.

V gene TRBV21-1 combines with J gene TRBJ1-2; no DNA check was done on the table's D call, TRBD1. TRBV21-1 counts as a pseudogene. The CDR3 is made up of 16 amino acids. CDR3 nucleotide sequence: TGTGCCAGCAACCACACCTATGACAGGGGAGCCCATGGCTACACCTTC. Amino acid sequence: CASNHTYDRGAHGYTF.

This sequence joins TRBV11-2 and TRBJ2-3, with D unresolved. CDR3 length equals 13 residues. V lost 10 bases to trimming and J lost 8 bases, with 19 bases between them. Germline values: CDR1 SGHAT, CDR2 FQNNGV. The CDR3 sequence: CATLARHLGTQYF. In nucleotides, the CDR3 is TGTGCCACCCTGGCCCGTCATCTTGGTACGCAGTATTTT.

This clone was seen a single time. V is TRBV27 and J is TRBJ1-2, with 7 bases matching TRBD1. The junction had 13 bases not matched to a gene; V was cut back by 8 bases and J by 7 bases. Per germline, CDR1 MNHEY and CDR2 SMNVEV (reference sequence). There are 14 residues in the CDR3. The CDR3 loop is CASGNSDRLGGYTF. CDR3 in DNA: TGTGCCAGCGGAAACTCGGACAGGCTGGGTGGCTACACCTTC.

This chain connects TRBV6-2 or TRBV6-3 to TRBJ2-3; 7 positions match TRBD2. J lost 2 bases, V lost 2 bases, and 1 base had no gene match. Germline CDR1 MNHEY, CDR2 SVGEGT. The CDR3 spans 14 residues. CDR3 region: CASSYGRATDTQYF. The CDR3 DNA reads TGTGCCAGCAGTTACGGGAGGGCCACAGATACGCAGTATTTT.

This rearrangement joins TRBV7-9 to TRBJ2-7; D is possibly TRBD1 (6 bases). CDR3 length: 12 residues. Germline values: CDR1 SEHNR, CDR2 FQNEAQ (reference sequence). Trimming pared 5 bases from V and 9 bases from J, leaving 14 bases between. CDR3 sequence (DNA): TGTGCCAGCAGCCGGACAGTCCAAGGGCAGTACTTC. It specifies CASSRTVQGQYF.

By share of the sample, this clone is medium-sized. The rearrangement uses TRBV4-3 and TRBJ2-1; 7 positions agree with TRBD2. The CDR3 contains 16 residues. V trimming: 0 bases; J trimming: 6 bases; junction bases outside the gene matches: 8. Germline V gives CDR1 LGHNA, CDR2 YSLEER. The CDR3 spells CASSQDMASGANEQFF. CDR3 nucleotide sequence: TGCGCCAGCAGCCAAGACATGGCTAGCGGTGCCAATGAGCAGTTCTTC.

The rearrangement joins TRBV4-1 to TRBJ1-5, with TRBD1 matching over 8 bases. The CDR3 is made up of 16 amino acids. Per germline, CDR1 MGHRA and CDR2 YSYEKL. Trimming at V came to 0 bases and at J to 6 bases, leaving 7 bases not matched to a gene. The CDR3, as DNA: TGCGCCAGCAGCCAAGAGCAGGGGGCGGATGTTCAGCCCCAGCATTTT. This gives the protein CASSQEQGADVQPQHF.

Remarks on this clone: A read error may account for a junction end that differs from germline. V usage is TRBV11-3 and J usage is TRBJ2-2; 10 nucleotides align to TRBD1. CDR1 is SGHNT, CDR2 YENEEA, per germline. This CDR3 is 16 amino acids long. This chain's CDR3 is CAGSKSGTGDTGELFF. The CDR3 DNA reads TGTGCCGGCAGCAAATCCGGGACAGGGGACACCGGGGAGCTGTTTTTT.

The chain has TRBV19 and TRBJ2-2; D perhaps matches TRBD1 (5 bases). CDR1 and CDR2 from the germline V gene are LNHDA and SQIVND (reference sequence). V was shortened by 5 bases and J by 6 bases, with 13 bases between the two germline ends. The CDR3 has 14 residues. CDR3 sequence reads: CASSQGIEAGELFF. The CDR3 DNA sequence: TGTGCCAGTAGTCAGGGTATCGAGGCCGGGGAGCTGTTTTTT. Full variable domain (missing parts from reference TRBV19 and TRBJ2-2): DGGITQSPKYLFRKEGQNVTLSCEQNLNHDAMYWYRQDPGQGLRLIYYSQIVNDFQKGDIAEGYSVSREKKESFPLTVTSAQKNPTAFYLCASSQGIEAGELFFGEGSRLTVL.

The V call is TRBV6-5, the J call TRBJ2-1; possible D gene TRBD2, 6 bases. V was cut by 6 bases and J by 4 bases, with 16 bases left in between. Germline values: CDR1 MNHEY, CDR2 SVGAGI. This CDR3 has 15 residues. The CDR3 DNA sequence: TGTGCCAGCAGAGACGTGGCGGGAATATACAATGAGCAGTTCTTC. It encodes CASRDVAGIYNEQFF.

The rearrangement joins TRBV6-2 or TRBV6-3 to TRBJ2-3; TRBD2 aligns across 9 bases. CDR3 length: 18 residues. In germline, CDR1 is MNHEY, CDR2 SVGEGT. Unmatched junction bases numbered 15, after V lost 4 bases and J lost 4 bases. As DNA, the CDR3 is TGTGCCAGCAGTTTTCCGAACCTTAGCGGGAGTCCGGCAGATACGCAGTATTTT. This sequence encodes CASSFPNLSGSPADTQYF.

The chain uses TRBV25-1 and TRBJ1-5; TRBD1 might be the D (6 bases). Germline lookup yields CDR1 MGHDK and CDR2 SYGVNS. The CDR3 is 18 amino acids. Trimming removed 2 bases at V and 0 bases at J, with 17 bases between. CDR3 nucleotides: TGTGCCAGCAGTGAACTGGACAGAGTTCTTTATAGCAATCAGCCCCAGCATTTT. It specifies CASSELDRVLYSNQPQHF.

V gene TRBV13 combines with J gene TRBJ2-2; D perhaps matches TRBD2 (6 bases). Trimming removed 7 bases at V and 12 bases at J, with 18 bases between. The germline V gene encodes CDR1 PRHDT and CDR2 FYEKMQ (reference sequence). The CDR3 is 13 amino acids. Here the CDR3 reads CASTYLGGHKLFF. The DNA for the CDR3 is TGTGCCAGCACCTACCTTGGAGGGCATAAGCTGTTTTTT.

Here the CDR3 DNA reads TGTGCCAGTAGGTCGTGGCAGCGTTTAACCGACACCATATATTTT. It specifies CASRSWQRLTDTIYF. The V and J genes are TRBV19 and TRBJ1-3; D uncertain. The V end was cut by 6 bases, the J end by 8 bases, with 20 bases between. This CDR3 region has 15 residues. From germline, CDR1 is LNHDA and CDR2 SQIVND (reference sequence).

V usage is TRBV30 and J usage is TRBJ2-7; TRBD2 matches 10 bases. Losses at the gene ends were 3 bases for V and 5 bases for J; bases not matched to a gene: 7. This CDR3 has 14 residues. Germline CDR1 and CDR2: GTSNPN and SVGIG (reference sequence). The CDR3 loop is CAWRGPSGSHEQYF. The CDR3, as DNA: TGTGCCTGGAGAGGCCCTAGCGGGAGCCACGAGCAGTACTTC.

This chain uses TRBV6-6 with TRBJ2-2, with 9 positions matching TRBD1. The CDR3 length is 14 residues. V lost 6 bases to trimming and J lost 6 bases; unmatched junction nucleotides: 5. Per the germline V gene, CDR1 is MNHNY and CDR2 is SVGAGI (reference sequence). Here the CDR3 reads CASSRQGEAGELFF. DNA of the CDR3: TGTGCCAGCAGCAGACAGGGGGAGGCCGGGGAGCTGTTTTTT.